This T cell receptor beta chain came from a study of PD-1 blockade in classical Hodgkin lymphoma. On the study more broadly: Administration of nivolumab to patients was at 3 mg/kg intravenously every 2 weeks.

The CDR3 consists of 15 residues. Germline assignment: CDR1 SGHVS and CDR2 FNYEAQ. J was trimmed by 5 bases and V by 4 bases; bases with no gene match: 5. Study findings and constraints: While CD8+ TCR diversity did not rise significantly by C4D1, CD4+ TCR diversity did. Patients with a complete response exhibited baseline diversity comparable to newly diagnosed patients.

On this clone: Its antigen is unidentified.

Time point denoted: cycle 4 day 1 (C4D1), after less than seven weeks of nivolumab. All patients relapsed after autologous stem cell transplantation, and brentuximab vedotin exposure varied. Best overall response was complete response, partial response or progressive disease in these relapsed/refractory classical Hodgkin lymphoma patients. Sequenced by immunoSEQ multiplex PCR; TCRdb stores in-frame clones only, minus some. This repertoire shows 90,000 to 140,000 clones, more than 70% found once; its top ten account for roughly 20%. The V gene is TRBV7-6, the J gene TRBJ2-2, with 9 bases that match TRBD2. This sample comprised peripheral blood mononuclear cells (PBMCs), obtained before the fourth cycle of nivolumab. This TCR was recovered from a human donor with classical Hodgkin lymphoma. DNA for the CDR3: TGTGCCAGCAGCTCAGGGACTAGCTCTACCGGGGAGCTGTTTTTT. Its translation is CASSSGTSSTGELFF.